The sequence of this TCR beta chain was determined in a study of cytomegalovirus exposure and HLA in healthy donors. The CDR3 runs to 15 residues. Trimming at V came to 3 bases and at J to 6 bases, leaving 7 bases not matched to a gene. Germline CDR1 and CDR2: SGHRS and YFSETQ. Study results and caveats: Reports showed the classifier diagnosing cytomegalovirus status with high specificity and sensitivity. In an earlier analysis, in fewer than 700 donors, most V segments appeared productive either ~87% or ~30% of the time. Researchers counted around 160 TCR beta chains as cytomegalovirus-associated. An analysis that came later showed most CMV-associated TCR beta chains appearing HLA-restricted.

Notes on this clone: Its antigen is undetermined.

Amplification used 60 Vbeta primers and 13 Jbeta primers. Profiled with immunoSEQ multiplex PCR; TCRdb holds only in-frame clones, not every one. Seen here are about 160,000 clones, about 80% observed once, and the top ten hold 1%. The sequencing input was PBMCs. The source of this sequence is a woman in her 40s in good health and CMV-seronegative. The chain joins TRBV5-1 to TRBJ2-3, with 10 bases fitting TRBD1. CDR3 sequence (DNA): TGCGCCAGCAGCTCGGACAGGGGGAAGGCGGATACGCAGTATTTT. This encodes CASSSDRGKADTQYF.